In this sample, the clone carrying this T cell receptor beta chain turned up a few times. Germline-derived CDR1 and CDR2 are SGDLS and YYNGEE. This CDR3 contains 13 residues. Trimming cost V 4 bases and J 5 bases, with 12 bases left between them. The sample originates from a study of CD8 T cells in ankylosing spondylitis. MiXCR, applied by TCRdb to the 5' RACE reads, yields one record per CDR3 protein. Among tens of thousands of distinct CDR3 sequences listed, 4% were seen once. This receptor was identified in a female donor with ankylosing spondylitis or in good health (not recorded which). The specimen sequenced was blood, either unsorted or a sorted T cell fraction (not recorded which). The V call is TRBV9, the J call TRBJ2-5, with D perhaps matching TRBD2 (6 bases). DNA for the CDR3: TGTGCCAGCAGCTTAGCACGGGAGGAGACCCAGTACTTC. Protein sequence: CASSLAREETQYF. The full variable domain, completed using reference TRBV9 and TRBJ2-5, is DSGVTQTPKHLITATGQRVTLRCSPRSGDLSVYWYQQSLDQGLQFLIQYYNGEERAKGNILERFSAQQFPDLHSELNLSSLELGDSALYFCASSLAREETQYFGPGTRLLVL.